This entry lists 16 T cell receptor beta chains sequenced from one sample in a study of response to subunit inactivated influenza vaccine. TCRdb recomputed calls from the RT-PCR reads with MiXCR, one row per CDR3 protein. Of roughly 500,000 distinct CDR3 sequences listed, around 21% were seen once; the top ten hold about 2.8%. The same data also went into a second study, on T cells expressing NK-cell markers. That source reports: Scientists made TCR beta cDNA using 5'RACE template switching with UMIs.

The specimen was CD4+ T cells sorted from PBMCs, collected 12 days after vaccination. Receptor source: a man aged 45 to 65 who received an inactivated influenza vaccine.

This chain uses TRBV12-3 or TRBV12-4 with TRBJ2-2; 7 bases are a match to TRBD1. This CDR3 has 15 residues. V trimming: 5 bases; J trimming: 6 bases; junction bases outside the gene matches: 9. The chain's CDR3 is CASSRRDSRSGELFF. The DNA of the CDR3 is TGTGCCAGCAGTCGCCGGGACAGTCGCTCCGGGGAGCTGTTTTTT.

A few counts support this clonotype. The chain carries TRBV5-1 and TRBJ2-1; 7 bases are a match to TRBD1. Germline V gives CDR1 SGHRS, CDR2 YFSETQ. This CDR3 region has 15 residues. V lost 0 bases to trimming and J lost 4 bases; unmatched junction nucleotides: 4. CDR3 residues: CASSLEGTAYNEQFF. Here the CDR3 DNA reads TGCGCCAGCAGCTTGGAGGGGACAGCATACAATGAGCAGTTCTTC.

The chain couples TRBV9 to TRBJ2-3; possibly TRBD2 for D (5 bases). V was pared by 2 bases and J by 4 bases, with 14 bases between. The CDR3 spans 15 residues. Germline V gives CDR1 SGDLS, CDR2 YYNGEE. The CDR3 sequence: CASSVYGKGSDTQYF. The CDR3 region has the DNA TGTGCCAGCAGCGTCTACGGGAAGGGATCAGATACGCAGTATTTT.

This clonotype came up a few times. J is TRBJ2-5 and V is TRBV7-2; the match to TRBD2 covers 8 bases. CDR1 and CDR2 from the germline V gene are SGHTA and FQGNSA. The V segment lost 6 bases and the J segment 4 bases; nucleotides outside the gene matches: 10. This CDR3 has 15 amino acids. The CDR3: CASRWIAGLVETQYF. Here the CDR3 DNA reads TGTGCCAGCAGGTGGATAGCGGGATTGGTAGAGACCCAGTACTTC.

This chain links TRBV29-1 with TRBJ1-2; D not resolved. Trimming pared 4 bases from V and 1 base from J, leaving 13 bases between. The CDR3 has 14 residues. Per germline, CDR1 SQVTM and CDR2 ANQGSEA. The DNA of the CDR3 is TGCAGCGTTGGCGGCGAGAGGGTTAACTATGGCTACACCTTC. This encodes CSVGGERVNYGYTF.

J is TRBJ2-7 and V is TRBV6-2 or TRBV6-3; possible D gene TRBD2, 5 bases. The CDR3 has 16 residues. CDR1 is MNHEY and CDR2 is SVGEGT in the germline V gene. V lost 2 bases, J lost 2 bases, and 16 bases lay in between. The CDR3 DNA reads TGTGCCAGCAGTTACGGCCACGCGGGCGCAGCCTACGAGCAGTACTTC. Translation gives CASSYGHAGAAYEQYF.

This clonotype was counted between two and nine times. The chain has TRBV3-1 and TRBJ1-2; D not resolved. V lost 0 bases and J 4 bases, leaving 9 bases between the germline ends. The CDR3 totals 14 residues. The germline V gene encodes CDR1 LGHDT and CDR2 YNNKEL (reference sequence). CDR3 in DNA: TGTGCCAGCAGCCAAGAAGTCGGTGCCTATGGCTACACCTTC. Amino acids: CASSQEVGAYGYTF.

This clonotype was picked up many times. Written as DNA, the CDR3 is TGTGCCAGCAGCTTGGGGACAGACTACGAGCAGTACTTC. It encodes CASSLGTDYEQYF. The chain uses TRBV5-5 and TRBJ2-7, with D maybe TRBD1 (6 bases). Germline loops: CDR1 SGHKS, CDR2 YYEKEE (reference sequence). This CDR3 has 13 amino acids. Trimming shortened V by 0 bases and J by 3 bases, and 7 bases separated the two germline ends.

The rearrangement joins TRBV28 to TRBJ2-5, with D uncertain. The CDR3 runs 12 residues. V was shortened by 5 bases and J by 7 bases, with 11 bases between the two germline ends. Germline-derived CDR1 and CDR2 are MDHEN and SYDVKM. The CDR3 loop is CASSTRLGTQYF. Written as DNA, the CDR3 is TGTGCCAGCAGTACCCGACTGGGGACCCAGTACTTC.

This clonotype appeared a few times. The chain recombines TRBV20-1 with TRBJ1-5; unclear D gene. V was clipped by 4 bases and J by 4 bases, with 8 bases between them. Germline CDR1 reads DFQATT; CDR2 reads SNEGSKA (reference sequence). The CDR3 sequence is 12 residues long. The CDR3 DNA reads TGCAGTGCTATTCCTCGGAATCAGCCCCAGCATTTT. This codes for CSAIPRNQPQHF.

The chain joins TRBV12-3 or TRBV12-4 to TRBJ2-3; 7 nucleotides align to TRBD2. This CDR3 spans 15 amino acids. V shed 6 bases, J shed 3 bases, and the junction held 9 bases outside the gene matches. CDR3 sequence reads: CASSTRTRVTDTQYF. The CDR3 nucleotides are TGTGCCAGCAGCACACGGACTAGAGTTACAGATACGCAGTATTTT.

This chain uses TRBV6-1 with TRBJ2-7; TRBD1 might be the D (6 bases). V lost 10 bases and J lost 3, with 16 bases in between. There are 13 residues in the CDR3. Germline-derived CDR1 and CDR2 are MNHNS and SASEGT. The CDR3 sequence is CAIDSYRDYEQYF. In DNA form, the CDR3 reads TGTGCCATCGATAGTTACAGGGACTACGAGCAGTACTTC.

This clonotype occurred a few times. This rearrangement joins TRBV28 to TRBJ2-1, with TRBD1 matching 8 bases. CDR1 is MDHEN and CDR2 is SYDVKM in the germline V gene. Trimming cost V 5 bases and J 4 bases; bases outside gene matches: 10. CDR3 length equals 16 residues. The CDR3 sequence: CASSGGTGLIYNEQFF. The CDR3 nucleotides read TGTGCCAGCAGTGGAGGGACAGGACTTATTTACAATGAGCAGTTCTTC. Complete variable domain (other parts from reference TRBV28 and TRBJ2-1): DVKVTQSSRYLVKRTGEKVFLECVQDMDHENMFWYRQDPGLGLRLIYFSYDVKMKEKGDIPEGYSVSREKKERFSLILESASTNQTSMYLCASSGGTGLIYNEQFFGPGTRLTVL.

The J gene is TRBJ1-1, the V gene TRBV2; 7 bases align to TRBD1. The CDR3 consists of 14 residues. V was clipped by 6 bases and J by 3 bases; unmatched bases: 7. Germline assignment: CDR1 SNHLY and CDR2 FYNNEI. The CDR3, as DNA: TGTGCCAGCAGACGAGACAGGGAATACACTGAAGCTTTCTTT. This translates into CASRRDREYTEAFF.

This clonotype was found a few times. The CDR3 sequence is CASSQYRDNTGELFF. The CDR3 region has the DNA TGTGCCAGCAGCCAATACAGGGATAACACCGGGGAGCTGTTTTTT. The chain carries TRBV7-2 and TRBJ2-2; D might be TRBD1 (6 bases). V gave up 5 bases and J gave up 2 bases, with 12 bases separating them. CDR1 and CDR2 from the germline V gene are SGHTA and FQGNSA. The CDR3 loop spans 15 amino acids.

The chain links TRBV5-6 to TRBJ2-3; 7 nucleotides align to TRBD2. V gave up 2 bases and J gave up 0 bases; unmatched junction bases: 3. The length of the CDR3 is 15 residues. Germline CDR1 and CDR2: SGHDT and YYEEEE. CDR3 protein: CASSFGSGSTDTQYF. The CDR3 nucleotides read TGTGCCAGCAGCTTTGGTAGCGGGAGCACAGATACGCAGTATTTT.